What follows are 23 T cell receptor beta chains derived from one specimen sequenced in a study of T cell responses to AZD1222 COVID-19 vaccine. Method: immunoSEQ multiplex PCR; TCRdb's copy keeps in-frame clones and lacks some. The repertoire has about 140,000 clones, roughly nine tenths of them found once; the top ten carry about a tenth. The sample here was peripheral blood, taken 28 days after the second AZD1222 dose. These receptors originate from an adult who received the AZD1222 COVID-19 vaccine.

A single count supports this clone. The chain has TRBV29-1 and TRBJ2-5; D ambiguous. Per germline, CDR1 SQVTM and CDR2 ANQGSEA. V was shortened by 0 bases and J by 0 bases, with 8 bases between the two germline ends. This CDR3 is 14 amino acids long. In DNA, the CDR3 is TGCAGCGTTGAAGATTCCCTGTACCAAGAGACCCAGTACTTC. Amino acids: CSVEDSLYQETQYF.

CDR3 sequence (DNA): TGTGCCAGCAGTTTATCCGGCCGAAATCTCCCTGGCTACACCTTC. Translation gives CASSLSGRNLPGYTF. This chain uses TRBV27 with TRBJ1-2; D is ambiguous. Trimming left V 0 bases short and J 7 bases short, with 15 bases between. CDR3 length equals 15 residues. Germline V gene lookup returns CDR1 MNHEY and CDR2 SMNVEV (reference sequence).

The chain uses TRBV23-1 and TRBJ2-7, with D unresolved. TRBV23-1 counts as an open reading frame of uncertain function. The V end lost 3 bases, the J end lost 3 bases, and 15 bases lay between the germline ends. The CDR3 spans 15 residues. The CDR3 spells CASSHEKGDGYEQYV. CDR3 DNA sequence: TGCGCCAGCAGTCACGAAAAGGGCGATGGCTACGAGCAGTACGTC.

The V call is TRBV19, the J call TRBJ1-2; 7 positions agree with TRBD1. Unmatched junction bases numbered 12, after V lost 5 bases and J lost 3 bases. Germline V gene lookup returns CDR1 LNHDA and CDR2 SQIVND (reference sequence). The CDR3 contains 16 residues. The CDR3 protein is CASSGTGQAEDYGYTF. The DNA for the CDR3 is TGTGCCAGTAGTGGGACCGGACAGGCAGAAGACTATGGCTACACCTTC.

The DNA for the CDR3 is TGCGCCAGCAGCACCAGACAGGGGGCGCTTATCGAGCAGTACTTC. It specifies CASSTRQGALIEQYF. The rearrangement links TRBV5-1 to TRBJ2-7; 10 bases are a match to TRBD1. Germline trimming cut 4 bases from V and 6 bases from J; bases unmatched to any gene: 10. This CDR3 has 15 amino acids. Germline CDR1 reads SGHRS; CDR2 reads YFSETQ.

The V call is TRBV28, the J call TRBJ2-2; TRBD2 is a possible D gene (5 bases). Germline-derived CDR1 and CDR2 are MDHEN and SYDVKM. The CDR3 length is 13 residues. Trimming cost V 8 bases and J 1 base, with 8 bases left between them. DNA for the CDR3: TGTGCCAGCCGACTACAGAACACCGGGGAGCTGTTTTTT. Translation gives CASRLQNTGELFF.

This chain links TRBV15 with TRBJ1-5; 7 bases are a match to TRBD1. V lost 5 bases, J lost 4 bases, and 8 bases stayed unmatched. Germline-derived CDR1 and CDR2 are LNHNV and YYDKDF (reference sequence). The CDR3 runs to 15 residues. This CDR3 reads CATSARTGLNQPQHF. The CDR3 nucleotides read TGTGCCACCAGCGCCCGGACAGGATTAAATCAGCCCCAGCATTTT.

The J gene is TRBJ1-2, the V gene TRBV30; 7 bases are a match to TRBD1. CDR3 length equals 13 residues. Germline loops: CDR1 GTSNPN, CDR2 SVGIG (reference sequence). Losses at the gene ends were 0 bases for V and 8 bases for J; bases not matched to a gene: 6. DNA of the CDR3: TGTGCCTGGAGTGTACAGCAGGGGGGAGGCTACACCTTC. This translates into CAWSVQQGGGYTF.

V is TRBV6-4 and J is TRBJ1-2; D might be TRBD1 (5 bases). The germline V gene has CDR1 MRHNA and CDR2 SNTAGT. The V gene lost 2 bases and the J gene lost 4 bases, with 11 bases spanning the gap. The CDR3 has 14 residues. The chain's CDR3 is CASSDRGGLYGYTF. CDR3 coding DNA: TGTGCCAGCAGTGACCGGGGGGGACTCTATGGCTACACCTTC.

Only one count was recorded for this clone. CDR3: CASSYSQGGSGNTIYF. The CDR3 coding sequence is TGTGCCAGCAGTTACTCACAGGGAGGGTCTGGAAACACCATATATTTT. V is TRBV6-5 and J is TRBJ1-3; the D gene is possibly TRBD1 (6 bases). CDR1 and CDR2 from the germline V gene are MNHEY and SVGAGI. The CDR3 length is 16 residues. Trimming left V 0 bases short and J 1 base short, with 10 bases between.

In its sample, this clone was seen once. The gene calls are TRBV6-5 and TRBJ2-1; unclear D gene. CDR1 is MNHEY, CDR2 SVGAGI, per germline. The CDR3 loop spans 11 amino acids. The V end was cut by 4 bases, the J end by 10 bases, with 8 bases between. CDR3 nucleotides: TGTGCCAGCAGTTCCTTCGCGGAGCAGTTCTTC. This gives the protein CASSSFAEQFF.

The V and J genes are TRBV19 and TRBJ2-5, with a possible D match to TRBD2 (10 bases). Trimming stripped 8 bases from V and 5 bases from J, with 30 bases between. The CDR3 runs 18 residues. Germline-derived CDR1 and CDR2 are LNHDA and SQIVND (reference sequence). The CDR3, as DNA: TGTGCCAGTCGACCGGGACAGGGTTTACTAGCGGGGACCGAGACCCAGTACTTC. Protein sequence: CASRPGQGLLAGTETQYF.

In regard to this clone: Other DNA sequences in the sample encode the same CDR3. The chain has TRBV28 and TRBJ1-2, with a weak D call TRBD1 (5 bases). The CDR3 loop spans 12 amino acids. From germline, CDR1 is MDHEN and CDR2 SYDVKM. The V gene lost 5 bases and the J gene lost 4 bases, with 8 bases spanning the gap. CDR3 DNA sequence: TGTGCCAGCAGTCGGGGACTCTATGGCTACACCTTC. It codes for CASSRGLYGYTF.

This chain connects TRBV23-1 to TRBJ1-5, with a weak D call TRBD1 (5 bases). TRBV23-1 has ORF status, its function being uncertain. The CDR3 sequence is 19 residues long. The V and J ends lost 0 bases and 3 bases respectively, with 21 bases between them. CDR3 region: CASSQSLNRPERNNQPQHF. For the CDR3, the DNA is TGCGCCAGCAGTCAATCTCTAAACAGGCCGGAGAGGAACAATCAGCCCCAGCATTTT.

CDR3 sequence reads: CASSTGHLNTEAFF. As DNA, the CDR3 is TGTGCCAGCAGCACGGGACACTTGAACACTGAAGCTTTCTTT. This chain uses TRBV7-3 with TRBJ1-1; a possible D gene is TRBD1 (6 bases). Trimming left V 5 bases short and J 0 bases short, with 10 bases between. The CDR3 is 14 amino acids. CDR1 is SGHTA, CDR2 FQGTGA, per germline.

This chain uses TRBV18 with TRBJ1-6; D is possibly TRBD1 (5 bases). V gave up 5 bases and J gave up 9 bases, with 20 bases separating them. The CDR3 is 16 amino acids. Germline V gene sequence: CDR1 KGHSH, CDR2 LQKENI. CDR3 sequence: CASSSGWGVPSSPLHF. For the CDR3, the DNA is TGTGCCAGCTCATCAGGGTGGGGGGTACCGAGTTCACCCCTCCACTTT.

V and J are TRBV6-5 and TRBJ2-1; D not resolved. CDR1 and CDR2 (germline): MNHEY, SVGAGI. V was cut by 8 bases and J by 9 bases, with 11 bases left in between. The CDR3 runs 11 residues. CDR3 DNA sequence: TGTGCCAGCTCTCAAGGATCTGAGCAGTTCTTC. Translating gives CASSQGSEQFF.

The chain has TRBV4-3 and TRBJ1-2, with 10 bases that match TRBD1. There are 15 residues in the CDR3. Germline V lookup: CDR1 LGHNA, CDR2 YSLEER. The V gene end was trimmed by 2 bases and the J gene end by 4 bases; junction bases not matched to a gene: 4. The CDR3 nucleotides read TGCGCCAGCAGCCAATGGACAGGGGGGAGCTATGGCTACACCTTC. Residues: CASSQWTGGSYGYTF.

This chain connects TRBV28 to TRBJ1-1, with 7 bases fitting TRBD1. Unmatched junction bases numbered 10, after V lost 6 bases and J lost 3 bases. Per the germline V gene, CDR1 is MDHEN and CDR2 is SYDVKM. This CDR3 region has 15 residues. The CDR3 spells CASSTWTGRDTEAFF. Here the CDR3 DNA reads TGTGCCAGCAGCACCTGGACAGGCCGAGACACTGAAGCTTTCTTT.

This clone was found once. The chain recombines TRBV9 with TRBJ2-7; the match to TRBD1 covers 7 bases. The V gene's germline CDR1 is SGDLS and CDR2 YYNGEE. The CDR3 sequence is 14 residues long. Trimming at V came to 4 bases and at J to 8 bases, leaving 12 bases not matched to a gene. CDR3 in DNA: TGTGCCAGCAGCTCCAGTTCACAGGGGACACAGCAGTACTTC. Protein: CASSSSSQGTQQYF.

This chain connects TRBV25-1 to TRBJ2-5, with TRBD1 identical over 7 bases. Germline V lookup: CDR1 MGHDK, CDR2 SYGVNS. This CDR3 has 15 residues. Losses at the gene ends were 5 bases for V and 2 bases for J; bases not matched to a gene: 8. This CDR3 reads CASSPLGTEQETQYF. CDR3 nucleotides: TGTGCCAGCAGTCCCCTTGGGACAGAACAAGAGACCCAGTACTTC.

The gene calls are TRBV18 and TRBJ1-6; D gene ambiguous. Trimming cost V 2 bases and J 4 bases, with 3 bases left between them. CDR1 is KGHSH and CDR2 is LQKENI in the germline V gene. CDR3 length: 13 residues. The CDR3 DNA sequence: TGTGCCAGCTCACCATCGTATAATTCACCCCTCCACTTT. Protein: CASSPSYNSPLHF.

The DNA of the CDR3 is TGTGCCAGCAGCGTAGTGGGCGGCGGTCACGCTGAAGCTTTCTTT. Translation: CASSVVGGGHAEAFF. The rearrangement links TRBV9 to TRBJ1-1, with no clear D. V lost 0 bases, J lost 6 bases, and 15 bases lay in between. Germline V gene sequence: CDR1 SGDLS, CDR2 YYNGEE. The CDR3 covers 15 residues. The full variable domain, its missing parts supplied by reference TRBV9 and TRBJ1-1, is DSGVTQTPKHLITATGQRVTLRCSPRSGDLSVYWYQQSLDQGLQFLIQYYNGEERAKGNILERFSAQQFPDLHSELNLSSLELGDSALYFCASSVVGGGHAEAFFGQGTRLTVV.